This TCR beta chain originates from a study of long-term antiretroviral therapy in people with HIV. At survey level, the immunoSEQ assay was run in its v3.0 version. The data were produced by immunoSEQ multiplex PCR, yet TCRdb's version contains in-frame clones alone and is incomplete. The data contain approximately 12,000 clones, about 81% of them seen just once; the ten biggest clones take up around a sixth. This clone has a handful of counts. Its matching antigen is unknown. The germline V gene encodes CDR1 SGHNT and CDR2 YYREEE (reference sequence). The V end lost 4 bases, the J end lost 4 bases, and 15 bases lay between the germline ends. There are 16 residues in the CDR3. General study points: Every time point showed a repertoire led by clones expanded before ART. The study found that diversity rose after ART but stayed below transplant donor controls. Control repertoires displayed wider CDR3 length ranges than the HIV repertoires. Specimens of blood were obtained during about 2004 to 2018, possibly under older ART regimens.

Here the sequenced sample was unsorted PBMCs, taken 8 to 8.5 years after starting antiretroviral therapy. The J gene is TRBJ1-6, the V gene TRBV5-4; no definite D call. The origin of this receptor is a man between 45 and 60 years old with HIV. In DNA form, the CDR3 reads TGTGCCAGCAGCGGCACCGCAGGAAGTTATAATTCACCCCTCCACTTT. Translation: CASSGTAGSYNSPLHF.